The clone carrying this T cell receptor (beta chain) was observed once. The PCR ran on 60 Vbeta and 13 Jbeta primers. Some clones are missing from TCRdb's copy, which holds only in-frame ones; the method was immunoSEQ multiplex PCR. The profile shows about 110,000 clones, over 70% of them singletons. This sample is drawn from a study of cytomegalovirus exposure and HLA in healthy donors. This CDR3 contains 15 residues. Germline V lookup: CDR1 SGDLS, CDR2 YYNGEE. V gave up 2 bases and J gave up 4 bases; unmatched junction bases: 3. The clonotype originates from a female donor in good health and CMV-seronegative. Sequenced input: PBMCs. The chain employs TRBV9 and TRBJ2-2, with TRBD1 identical over 9 bases. DNA for the CDR3: TGTGCCAGCAGCGTTAGACAGGGGGGCACCGGGGAGCTGTTTTTT. Translating it yields CASSVRQGGTGELFF.